The next 23 T cell receptor beta chains were all read from a single sample in a study of shared T cell receptors in the human thymus. Profiling relied on immunoSEQ multiplex PCR, and the TCRdb table lists in-frame clones only, not all of them. In the table there are hundreds of thousands of clones, 88% of which are singletons. Another study also made use of these data, one on human thymus T cells.

The sequencing input was thymocytes. The receptors were sampled from a boy less than two years old with a congenital heart defect.

The chain is built from TRBV7-9 and TRBJ2-5, with D perhaps TRBD1 (6 bases). CDR1 is SEHNR, CDR2 FQNEAQ, per germline (reference sequence). With 0 bases removed from V and 5 bases from J, the gap between germline ends came to 25 bases. The CDR3 has 19 amino acids. The DNA for the CDR3 is TGTGCCAGCAGCTTAGCCCCGACAGGCCCGTCCCCATGCGAGGAGACCCAGTACTTC. Protein sequence: CASSLAPTGPSPCEETQYF.

The chain employs TRBV5-4 and TRBJ2-7; 9 nucleotides line up with TRBD2. CDR3 size: 18 residues. Trimming removed 4 bases from V and 5 bases from J; junction bases left unmatched: 19. Germline V lookup: CDR1 SGHNT, CDR2 YYREEE (reference sequence). The CDR3 here is CASSPDRLAELLGNEQYF. CDR3 bases: TGTGCCAGCAGCCCTGATCGACTAGCGGAGCTCCTTGGTAACGAGCAGTACTTC.

The chain recombines TRBV4-2 with TRBJ2-2; maybe TRBD1 (6 bases). The V gene lost 4 bases and the J gene lost 1 base, with 10 bases spanning the gap. CDR3 length: 15 amino acids. From germline, CDR1 is LGHNA and CDR2 YNFKEQ. The CDR3: CASSPRDKNTGELFF. The CDR3, as DNA: TGTGCCAGCAGCCCCCGGGACAAGAACACCGGGGAGCTGTTTTTT.

This chain joins TRBV5-6 and TRBJ2-1; 16 positions agree with TRBD2. The CDR3 sequence is 18 residues long. V was clipped by 2 bases and J by 5 bases; unmatched bases: 7. Germline values: CDR1 SGHDT, CDR2 YYEEEE. CDR3 DNA: TGTGCCAGCAGCTTTGGGACTAGCGGGAGGGCCAGGAACAATGAGCAGTTCTTC. Its translation is CASSFGTSGRARNNEQFF.

V usage is TRBV14 and J usage is TRBJ1-4; TRBD1 matches 7 bases. CDR3 length: 18 residues. Losses at the gene ends were 1 base for V and 0 bases for J; bases not matched to a gene: 8. Germline V gene sequence: CDR1 SGHDN, CDR2 FVKESK. The DNA for the CDR3 is TGTGCCAGCAGCCAAGGAGACAGGGAAATTGCAACTAATGAAAAACTGTTTTTT. Residues: CASSQGDREIATNEKLFF.

V is TRBV5-6 and J is TRBJ2-5; D gene unclear. The germline V gene has CDR1 SGHDT and CDR2 YYEEEE. V gave up 0 bases and J gave up 2 bases, with 8 bases separating them. The CDR3 consists of 14 residues. The CDR3 here is CASSLVQEQETQYF. As DNA, the CDR3 is TGTGCCAGCAGCTTGGTGCAGGAACAAGAGACCCAGTACTTC.

The V call is TRBV11-2, the J call TRBJ2-4; TRBD2 matches at 10 bases. This CDR3 is built from 19 residues. CDR1 is SGHAT, CDR2 FQNNGV, per germline. After removal of 5 bases from V and 0 bases from J, the junction contained 13 bases not matched to a gene. DNA of the CDR3: TGTGCCAGCAGCCCTTACGTCCCGACTAGCGGGCGAGCCAAAAACATTCAGTACTTC. As protein: CASSPYVPTSGRAKNIQYF.

The chain links TRBV19 to TRBJ2-7; TRBD1 aligns across 8 bases. In germline, CDR1 is LNHDA, CDR2 SQIVND (reference sequence). J lost 5 bases, V lost 7 bases, and 13 bases had no gene match. The CDR3 has 15 residues. DNA for the CDR3: TGTGCCAGTACCTCATCCCGGGACAGGCCCCACGAGCAGTACTTC. This codes for CASTSSRDRPHEQYF.

The genes are TRBV7-2 and TRBJ2-1, with 7 bases that match TRBD2. The germline CDR1 and CDR2 sequences are SGHTA and FQGNSA. V lost 5 bases and J lost 10; bases outside the gene matches: 8. CDR3 length: 13 residues. The CDR3 nucleotides read TGTGCCAGCAGCCCCCGGACTAGTTACGAGCAGTTCTTC. Protein sequence: CASSPRTSYEQFF.

V is TRBV5-1 and J is TRBJ2-7, with 10 bases matching TRBD1. V lost 5 bases, J lost 0 bases, and 8 bases stayed unmatched. Germline CDR1 reads SGHRS; CDR2 reads YFSETQ. The CDR3 totals 16 residues. The CDR3 reads CASRSYGTGASYEQYF. CDR3 sequence (DNA): TGCGCCAGCAGATCCTACGGGACAGGGGCCTCCTACGAGCAGTACTTC.

Here the CDR3 reads CASSPGEDYGYTF. CDR3 DNA: TGTGCCAGCTCACCTGGGGAGGACTATGGCTACACCTTC. J is TRBJ1-2 and V is TRBV18; D is undetermined. CDR1 and CDR2 from the germline V gene are KGHSH and LQKENI. V lost 3 bases and J 3 bases, leaving 8 bases between the germline ends. This CDR3 contains 13 residues.

The count of this clone is one. The chain recombines TRBV28 with TRBJ2-3; TRBD2 matches at 16 bases. This CDR3 is built from 21 residues. Losses at the gene ends were 6 bases for V and 0 bases for J; bases not matched to a gene: 15. CDR1 is MDHEN, CDR2 SYDVKM, per germline. The CDR3 protein is CASSRTPGLAGGRFSTDTQYF. The CDR3 coding sequence is TGTGCCAGCAGCAGAACCCCGGGACTAGCGGGAGGGAGGTTTAGCACAGATACGCAGTATTTT.

The rearrangement links TRBV4-3 to TRBJ2-1; 9 bases match TRBD2. Germline V gene lookup returns CDR1 LGHNA and CDR2 YSLEER. This CDR3 spans 16 amino acids. V lost 4 bases, J lost 7 bases, and 11 bases stayed unmatched. CDR3 nucleotides: TGCGCCAGCAGCCCAAGCGTCCTAGCGGGATTGAATGAGCAGTTCTTC. Its protein product is CASSPSVLAGLNEQFF.

The V gene is TRBV29-1, the J gene TRBJ2-5; 7 bases match TRBD1. The CDR3 is 15 residues long. Germline CDR1 reads SQVTM; CDR2 reads ANQGSEA. V lost 6 bases and J lost 1; bases outside the gene matches: 11. CDR3 residues: CSVPGQAEFQETQYF. In DNA form, the CDR3 reads TGCAGCGTACCCGGACAGGCCGAATTCCAAGAGACCCAGTACTTC.

This clone was counted a single time. The chain joins TRBV7-2 to TRBJ2-7; TRBD2 is a possible D gene (5 bases). Germline V gene data show CDR1 as SGHTA and CDR2 as FQGNSA. The CDR3 has 13 residues. V was trimmed by 8 bases and J by 3 bases, leaving 14 bases between them. CDR3 protein: CASSSGPRYEQYF. The DNA for the CDR3 is TGTGCCAGCTCGAGCGGACCCCGCTACGAGCAGTACTTC. Looking up the rest from reference TRBV7-2 and TRBJ2-7 gives the full variable domain: GAGVSQSPSNKVTEKGKDVELRCDPISGHTALYWYRQSLGQGLEFLIYFQGNSAPDKSGLPSDRFSAERTGGSVSTLTIQRTQQEDSAVYLCASSSGPRYEQYFGPGTRLTVT.

The chain recombines TRBV10-3 with TRBJ2-2; D possibly corresponds to TRBD2 (5 bases). CDR3 length: 15 amino acids. Trimming took off 7 bases at V and 1 base at J, with 13 bases between the two ends. Germline V gene sequence: CDR1 ENHRY, CDR2 SYGVKD. In DNA form, the CDR3 reads TGTGCCATCACCCCGATTCGGGGGAACACCGGGGAGCTGTTTTTT. This encodes CAITPIRGNTGELFF.

This chain joins TRBV5-4 and TRBJ2-3, with D uncertain. Trimming left V 0 bases short and J 4 bases short, with 6 bases between. This CDR3 contains 13 residues. The germline CDR1 and CDR2 sequences are SGHNT and YYREEE (reference sequence). The CDR3 protein is CASSLGRADTQYF. CDR3 nucleotides: TGTGCCAGCAGCTTGGGTAGAGCAGATACGCAGTATTTT.

J is TRBJ2-7 and V is TRBV10-2, with a tentative D call TRBD1 (6 bases). Germline V gene lookup returns CDR1 WSHSY and CDR2 SAAADI. The length of the CDR3 is 12 residues. The ends were cut back, 6 bases at V and 2 bases at J, with 8 bases in the middle. CDR3 DNA: TGCGCCAGCAGCAAGGGGGCCTACGAGCAGTACTTC. Translation gives CASSKGAYEQYF.

The rearrangement links TRBV27 to TRBJ2-7; D may be TRBD2 (5 bases). Germline V gene lookup returns CDR1 MNHEY and CDR2 SMNVEV (reference sequence). Trimming removed 8 bases from V and 1 base from J, with 6 bases in between. This CDR3 is built from 11 residues. As DNA, the CDR3 is TGTGCCAGCGGAGGTTCCTACGAGCAGTACTTC. It encodes CASGGSYEQYF.

This chain joins TRBV10-3 and TRBJ2-1; 10 nucleotides line up with TRBD1. J gave up 9 bases and V 2 bases, and 10 bases lay outside the gene matches. The germline V gene encodes CDR1 ENHRY and CDR2 SYGVKD. The CDR3 covers 16 residues. The CDR3: CAISEPTGGEWGEQFF. Written as DNA, the CDR3 is TGTGCCATCAGTGAGCCGACAGGGGGCGAATGGGGTGAGCAGTTCTTC.

This chain joins TRBV19 and TRBJ2-2; D possibly corresponds to TRBD1 (6 bases). The V end lost 7 bases, the J end lost 1 base, and 10 bases lay between the germline ends. In germline, CDR1 is LNHDA, CDR2 SQIVND (reference sequence). The CDR3 consists of 14 residues. The CDR3 spells CASTAGVNTGELFF. The DNA for the CDR3 is TGTGCCAGTACTGCAGGGGTGAACACCGGGGAGCTGTTTTTT.

The chain combines TRBV5-6 with TRBJ2-7; 8 nucleotides agree with TRBD2. The junction had 4 bases not matched to a gene; V was cut back by 2 bases and J by 0 bases. This CDR3 has 15 residues. CDR1 is SGHDT, CDR2 YYEEEE, per germline. The CDR3 is CASSLGLADSYEQYF. The CDR3, as DNA: TGTGCCAGCAGCTTAGGACTAGCTGACTCCTACGAGCAGTACTTC.

CDR3 sequence reads: CAISRVPRTGEIWTGELFF. CDR3 in DNA: TGTGCCATCAGCCGAGTCCCTAGGACAGGGGAGATCTGGACCGGGGAGCTGTTTTTT. The chain couples TRBV10-3 to TRBJ2-2, with 9 bases fitting TRBD1. J lost 5 bases, V lost 6 bases, and 19 bases had no gene match. This CDR3 comprises 19 residues. The germline gives CDR1 ENHRY, CDR2 SYGVKD.